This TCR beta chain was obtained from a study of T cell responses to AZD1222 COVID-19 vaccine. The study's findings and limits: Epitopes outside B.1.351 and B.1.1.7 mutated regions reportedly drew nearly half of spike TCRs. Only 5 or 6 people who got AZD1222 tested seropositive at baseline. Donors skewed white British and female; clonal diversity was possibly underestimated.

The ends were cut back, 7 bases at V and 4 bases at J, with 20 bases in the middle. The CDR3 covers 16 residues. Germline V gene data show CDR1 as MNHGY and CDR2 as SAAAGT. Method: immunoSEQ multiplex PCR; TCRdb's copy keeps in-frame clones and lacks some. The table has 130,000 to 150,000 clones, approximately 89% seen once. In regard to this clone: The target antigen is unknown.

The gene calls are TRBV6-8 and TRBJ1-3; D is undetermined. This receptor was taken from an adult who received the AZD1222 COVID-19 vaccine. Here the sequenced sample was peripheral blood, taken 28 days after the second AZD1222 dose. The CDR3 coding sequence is TGTGCCAGCATCGACCCCGACGGGAATAGCGGAAACACCATATATTTT. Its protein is CASIDPDGNSGNTIYF.